This T cell receptor (beta chain) is from a study of T cells expressing NK-cell markers. Study-level background: Eight donors were sequenced, seven testing HCMV-seropositive and one testing seronegative. Broader study findings: HCMV specificity of expanded NKG2C+ T cell clones remained unclear. Dominant NKG2C+ clonotypes in six donors made up about 1.0-7.5% of CD8+ T cells.

The cDNA for TCR beta came from 5'RACE template switching with UMIs. TCRdb reprocessed the 5' RACE reads; each CDR3 protein has one entry and no DNA is given. The sample totals roughly 160,000 distinct CDR3 sequences; its top ten clones hold less than 20%. Concerning this clonotype: Its antigen remains unidentified.

Germline values: CDR1 DFQATT, CDR2 SNEGSKA (reference sequence). This CDR3 is 14 amino acids long. Sequenced material: blood T cells: a sorted CD56 or NKG2C T cell subset, CD4+ or CD8+ T cells, or bulk PBMC T cells (not recorded which). The sequence derives from a woman aged 18 to 69 in good health. V usage is TRBV20-1 and J usage is TRBJ2-7; TCRdb's assignment of TRBD2 cannot be checked, as there is no DNA. The CDR3: CSARKLAATGEQYF.